The clone carrying this TCR beta chain was seen a single time. Authors' data handling: Estimation of nucleated cell counts relied on the amplification of reference gene primers. Using immunoSEQ multiplex PCR, the repertoire was profiled, and TCRdb retains in-frame clones only, with some absent. V and J calls and clone size are given by that table; D and trimming were obtained from the DNA. The repertoire includes 250,000 or so clones, 88% of them detected once, and around 0.8% sits in the top ten. This sample is drawn from a study of blood T cell repertoires in COVID-19. Whole-study context: Both acute and convalescent COVID-19 samples were obtained from the United States, Italy and Spain. The cDNA or gDNA used as material had been derived from T cells, B-cell-depleted T cells, or PBMCs.

Deletions cut 1 base from V and 0 bases from J, with 6 bases between. There are 15 residues in the CDR3. Germline V gives CDR1 SGHDN, CDR2 FVKESK. This chain uses TRBV14 with TRBJ1-4; D possibly corresponds to TRBD1 (6 bases). The sequence derives from a woman in her twenties or thirties with acute or convalescent COVID-19. Sequencing was carried out using peripheral blood. Here the CDR3 DNA reads TGTGCCAGCAGCCAAGGACAGGCAACTAATGAAAAACTGTTTTTT. Translation gives CASSQGQATNEKLFF.